This is a list of T cell receptor beta chains from one sample in a study of cytomegalovirus exposure and HLA in healthy donors. Assay: immunoSEQ multiplex PCR; the TCRdb copy retains only in-frame clones and omits some. The data show about 70,000 clones, 85% to 90% seen once. The sample consisted of PBMCs. The receptors stem from a woman aged 25 to 39 in good health and CMV-seropositive. CDR3s include the opening cysteine and the closing phenylalanine or tryptophan. A D gene is named only where the DNA matches it firmly. Clone size is stated in some rows and not others, as once, few, many or a class when expanded.

CDR3 DNA: TGTGCCAGCTCAGAAGGCTTCGAGGATGAGCAGTTCTTC
CDR3 protein: CASSEGFEDEQFF
V gene: TRBV9
clone size: once
J gene: TRBJ2-1
D gene: -

CDR3 DNA: TGTGCCAGCAGCCAAGATCTGCACAGCACATATGGCTACACCTTC
CDR3 protein: CASSQDLHSTYGYTF
V gene: TRBV14
clone size: -
J gene: TRBJ1-2
D gene: -

CDR3 DNA: TGTGCCAGCAGTTACTCTCGGACCCAGTACTTC
CDR3 protein: CASSYSRTQYF
V gene: TRBV6-6
clone size: -
J gene: TRBJ2-5
D gene: -

CDR3 DNA: TGTGCCAGCAGTTTAATAGGCAGGGGGAACACCGGGGAGCTGTTTTTT
CDR3 protein: CASSLIGRGNTGELFF
V gene: TRBV28
clone size: -
J gene: TRBJ2-2
D gene: -

CDR3 DNA: TGCGCCAGCAGCTGGCAGGGCGTGTACGAGCAGTACTTC
CDR3 protein: CASSWQGVYEQYF
V gene: TRBV5-1
clone size: -
J gene: TRBJ2-7
D gene: -

CDR3 DNA: TGTGCCAGCAGCGTTGCAGGGATCGGGGCCAACGTCCTGACTTTC
CDR3 protein: CASSVAGIGANVLTF
V gene: TRBV9
clone size: -
J gene: TRBJ2-6
D gene: -

CDR3 DNA: TGTGCCAGTAGCCCCATGCCGCCCGTACTCACCTTC
CDR3 protein: CASSPMPPVLTF
V gene: TRBV19
clone size: -
J gene: TRBJ1-2
D gene: -

CDR3 DNA: TGTGCCAGCTCCCCCTACTCCAGGGTTGGGGAGACCCAGTACTTC
CDR3 protein: CASSPYSRVGETQYF
V gene: TRBV18
clone size: -
J gene: TRBJ2-5
D gene: -

CDR3 DNA: TGCGCCAGCAGTGATAAACCGGGACAGGGGGTCACCGGGGAGCTGTTTTTT
CDR3 protein: CASSDKPGQGVTGELFF
V gene: TRBV10-1
clone size: -
J gene: TRBJ2-2
D gene: TRBD1

CDR3 DNA: TGTGCCAGCAGCTTAGGGGGAGCTAGATCCTACGAGCAGTACTTC
CDR3 protein: CASSLGGARSYEQYF
V gene: TRBV7-2
clone size: -
J gene: TRBJ2-7
D gene: -

CDR3 DNA: TGTGCCAGCGCGTCGAATGGGGGGAGGACTGAAGCTTTCTTT
CDR3 protein: CASASNGGRTEAFF
V gene: TRBV28
clone size: -
J gene: TRBJ1-1
D gene: -

CDR3 DNA: TGCGCCAGCAGGGACAGGGGTGGTCGGACTAGAAGTTACGAGCAGTACTTC
CDR3 protein: CASRDRGGRTRSYEQYF
V gene: TRBV10-2
clone size: few
J gene: TRBJ2-7
D gene: TRBD1

CDR3 DNA: TGCGCCAGCAGGACAGCGAGCTACGAGCAGTACTTC
CDR3 protein: CASRTASYEQYF
V gene: TRBV10-2
clone size: -
J gene: TRBJ2-7
D gene: -

CDR3 DNA: TGTGCCAGCAGTCAGGGAACTGGGGCCAACGTCCTGACTTTC
CDR3 protein: CASSQGTGANVLTF
V gene: TRBV6-1
clone size: once
J gene: TRBJ2-6
D gene: -

CDR3 DNA: TGTGCCAGCAGTTTACCACCAGGGGAAGAAGAAAAACTGTTTTTT
CDR3 protein: CASSLPPGEEEKLFF
V gene: TRBV27
clone size: -
J gene: TRBJ1-4
D gene: -

CDR3 DNA: TGTGCCAGCAGCCCCTGGGTAGCGGGACCCTACGAGCAGTACTTC
CDR3 protein: CASSPWVAGPYEQYF
V gene: TRBV11-2
clone size: -
J gene: TRBJ2-7
D gene: TRBD2

CDR3 DNA: TGTGCCAGCAGTTTCAGCAGACTAGCGGCCAATGAGCAGTTCTTC
CDR3 protein: CASSFSRLAANEQFF
V gene: TRBV27
clone size: once
J gene: TRBJ2-1
D gene: TRBD2

CDR3 DNA: TGTGCCAGCAGTGAGAACGCGGGGCATGGCTACACCTTC
CDR3 protein: CASSENAGHGYTF
V gene: TRBV6-1
clone size: few
J gene: TRBJ1-2
D gene: -

CDR3 DNA: TGCGCCAGCAATACAGGGATGAACACTGAAGCTTTCTTT
CDR3 protein: CASNTGMNTEAFF
V gene: TRBV10-1
clone size: -
J gene: TRBJ1-1
D gene: -

CDR3 DNA: TGTGCCAGCAGCTTAGGGCCGGGACTAGCCGGCAATGAGCAGTTCTTC
CDR3 protein: CASSLGPGLAGNEQFF
V gene: TRBV7-9
clone size: -
J gene: TRBJ2-1
D gene: TRBD2

CDR3 DNA: TGTGCCAGCAGTCCTTTAAGGGGAAAGAACACCGGGGAGCTGTTTTTT
CDR3 protein: CASSPLRGKNTGELFF
V gene: TRBV27
clone size: -
J gene: TRBJ2-2
D gene: -

CDR3 DNA: TGCGCCAGCAGCTTGGATGCAGGGTATGGCTACACCTTC
CDR3 protein: CASSLDAGYGYTF
V gene: TRBV5-1
clone size: once
J gene: TRBJ1-2
D gene: -

CDR3 DNA: TGTGCCAGCAGCTTAGACTACAGGACAGGGGGCGGTGAGCAGTTCTTC
CDR3 protein: CASSLDYRTGGGEQFF
V gene: TRBV11-2
clone size: -
J gene: TRBJ2-1
D gene: TRBD1

CDR3 DNA: TGTGCCAGCAGCTTCGGACTAGCGGGAGGAGCTGAGCAGTTCTTC
CDR3 protein: CASSFGLAGGAEQFF
V gene: TRBV5-4
clone size: once
J gene: TRBJ2-1
D gene: TRBD2

CDR3 DNA: TGTGCCAGCAGTCTTAGCGGGGGCGGGGGGAATGAGCAGTTCTTC
CDR3 protein: CASSLSGGGGNEQFF
V gene: TRBV7-9
clone size: once
J gene: TRBJ2-1
D gene: TRBD2

CDR3 DNA: TGTGCCAGTAGCCTTAGACAGAATGGCTACACCTTC
CDR3 protein: CASSLRQNGYTF
V gene: TRBV19
clone size: -
J gene: TRBJ1-2
D gene: -

CDR3 DNA: TGCGCCAGCAGCCATCTCCAGGGGAACACCGGGGAGCTGTTTTTT
CDR3 protein: CASSHLQGNTGELFF
V gene: TRBV4-1
clone size: -
J gene: TRBJ2-2
D gene: -

CDR3 DNA: TGTGCCAGCAGCGGCGGTCCCGAAAAAACCTACGAGCAGTACTTC
CDR3 protein: CASSGGPEKTYEQYF
V gene: TRBV5-4
clone size: -
J gene: TRBJ2-7
D gene: -

CDR3 DNA: TGTGCCACCGGTCCGTCCTACGAGCAGTACTTC
CDR3 protein: CATGPSYEQYF
V gene: TRBV28
clone size: -
J gene: TRBJ2-7
D gene: -

CDR3 DNA: TGCGCCAGCAGCTTAGGGACGGGAGTCAATCAGCCCCAGCATTTT
CDR3 protein: CASSLGTGVNQPQHF
V gene: TRBV5-1
clone size: -
J gene: TRBJ1-5
D gene: -

CDR3 DNA: TGTGCCAGCAGGGGGAGGGGTTCGAAAAACACTGAAGCTTTCTTT
CDR3 protein: CASRGRGSKNTEAFF
V gene: TRBV2
clone size: -
J gene: TRBJ1-1
D gene: -

CDR3 DNA: TGTGCCAGCAGTGAAGAACTCCGGCAGCCCCAGCATTTT
CDR3 protein: CASSEELRQPQHF
V gene: TRBV6-1
clone size: once
J gene: TRBJ1-5
D gene: -

CDR3 DNA: TGTGCCATCACTAGCGGGAGCGGCACCGGGGAGCTGTTTTTT
CDR3 protein: CAITSGSGTGELFF
V gene: TRBV10-3
clone size: -
J gene: TRBJ2-2
D gene: TRBD2

CDR3 DNA: TGTGCCATCAGTGATGGAAGCGGCGGGAGTACCGGGGAGCTGTTTTTT
CDR3 protein: CAISDGSGGSTGELFF
V gene: TRBV10-3
clone size: -
J gene: TRBJ2-2
D gene: TRBD2

CDR3 DNA: TGCGCCAGCAGCTACAGACCTAGCGGGGGGAACAATGAGCAGTTCTTC
CDR3 protein: CASSYRPSGGNNEQFF
V gene: TRBV5-1
clone size: -
J gene: TRBJ2-1
D gene: TRBD2

CDR3 DNA: TGTGCCAGCAGTTCGGGACTAGCGGGTTACGAGCAGTACTTC
CDR3 protein: CASSSGLAGYEQYF
V gene: TRBV6-5
clone size: -
J gene: TRBJ2-7
D gene: TRBD2

CDR3 DNA: TGTGCCAGCAGCTTAGCGAGGGATACGCAGTATTTT
CDR3 protein: CASSLARDTQYF
V gene: TRBV7-2
clone size: few
J gene: TRBJ2-3
D gene: -

CDR3 DNA: TGTGCCAGCAGCTTGGTAGCGGGACACTCGAACACCGGGGAGCTGTTTTTT
CDR3 protein: CASSLVAGHSNTGELFF
V gene: TRBV5-6
clone size: -
J gene: TRBJ2-2
D gene: TRBD2

CDR3 DNA: TGTGCCAGCAGTTCCAGTCCCCCCGAGGAGCTGTTTTTT
CDR3 protein: CASSSSPPEELFF
V gene: TRBV7-8
clone size: -
J gene: TRBJ2-2
D gene: -

CDR3 DNA: TGTGCCAGAAGCTTCGGCGAGGGCAGGGGGGACTATGGCTACACCTTC
CDR3 protein: CARSFGEGRGDYGYTF
V gene: TRBV2
clone size: -
J gene: TRBJ1-2
D gene: TRBD1

CDR3 DNA: TGTGCCAGCAGTTTTGGCTCGGGACTAGCGGGGACCTACGAGCAGTACTTC
CDR3 protein: CASSFGSGLAGTYEQYF
V gene: TRBV27
clone size: -
J gene: TRBJ2-7
D gene: TRBD2

CDR3 DNA: TGTGCCAGCAGCACCAGACTAGCGGTTACGTCCGGGGAGCTGTTTTTT
CDR3 protein: CASSTRLAVTSGELFF
V gene: TRBV21-1
clone size: -
J gene: TRBJ2-2
D gene: -

CDR3 DNA: TGTGCCAGCAGCTTGGGGCGGGAGGTGGGGTCCTACGAGCAGTACTTC
CDR3 protein: CASSLGREVGSYEQYF
V gene: TRBV5-4
clone size: -
J gene: TRBJ2-7
D gene: TRBD2

CDR3 DNA: TGTGCCAGCAGTTTCAGGGGAGAAAAACTGTTTTTT
CDR3 protein: CASSFRGEKLFF
V gene: TRBV27
clone size: -
J gene: TRBJ1-4
D gene: -